Shown below are 10 T cell receptor beta chains from a single sample sequenced in a study of control samples from healthy donors and cancer patients. Profiled with immunoSEQ multiplex PCR; TCRdb holds only in-frame clones, not every one. In the table there are some 95,000 clones, roughly 92% of which are singletons. The sequenced sample was blood. The receptors stem from a human donor in good health. The donor label of this sample is uncertain.

V and J are TRBV29-1 and TRBJ2-3; D possibly corresponds to TRBD2 (5 bases). In germline, CDR1 is SQVTM, CDR2 ANQGSEA. V lost 4 bases to trimming and J lost 6 bases, with 11 bases between them. The CDR3 totals 12 residues. The CDR3 reads CSVGRGQDTQYF. The CDR3 nucleotides read TGCAGCGTTGGGCGAGGGCAGGATACGCAGTATTTT.

This clone was counted a single time. The V gene is TRBV15, the J gene TRBJ2-5; D is possibly TRBD2 (6 bases). CDR3 size: 15 residues. Trimming shortened V by 0 bases and J by 5 bases, and 13 bases separated the two germline ends. The germline gives CDR1 LNHNV, CDR2 YYDKDF (reference sequence). CDR3 sequence reads: CATSREQTSGETQYF. CDR3 in DNA: TGTGCCACCAGCAGAGAGCAGACTAGTGGTGAGACCCAGTACTTC.

This CDR3 reads CASSAFDSPLHF. The CDR3 DNA follows: TGTGCCAGCAGCGCGTTCGATTCACCCCTCCACTTT. This chain links TRBV6-6 with TRBJ1-6; D is ambiguous. CDR3 length: 12 amino acids. Germline values: CDR1 MNHNY, CDR2 SVGAGI (reference sequence). Trimming cost V 6 bases and J 8 bases, with 8 bases left between them.

This chain links TRBV10-3 with TRBJ2-2, with 7 bases that match TRBD1. Unmatched junction bases numbered 2, after V lost 3 bases and J lost 4 bases. This CDR3 has 14 amino acids. Germline CDR1 is ENHRY and CDR2 is SYGVKD. The CDR3 region is CAISDRDSTGELFF. DNA for the CDR3: TGTGCCATCAGTGACCGGGACAGCACCGGGGAGCTGTTTTTT.

The gene calls are TRBV6-6 and TRBJ1-2; perhaps TRBD1 as D (5 bases). The CDR3 contains 18 residues. With 7 bases removed from V and 5 bases from J, the gap between germline ends came to 29 bases. The V gene's germline CDR1 is MNHNY and CDR2 SVGAGI (reference sequence). CDR3 protein: CASNRNPGREGPHYGYTF. The CDR3 DNA sequence: TGTGCCAGCAATCGAAACCCTGGCAGGGAGGGCCCCCATTATGGCTACACCTTC.

The chain recombines TRBV5-1 with TRBJ1-4; a weak D match, TRBD1 (5 bases). V was shortened by 0 bases and J by 2 bases, with 8 bases between the two germline ends. This CDR3 is built from 15 residues. Germline V CDR1 and CDR2: SGHRS, YFSETQ. The CDR3 sequence is CASSLEGDTNEKLFF. As DNA, the CDR3 is TGCGCCAGCAGCTTGGAAGGGGACACTAATGAAAAACTGTTTTTT.

The chain links TRBV5-1 to TRBJ1-6, with TRBD1 matching over 9 bases. This CDR3 is built from 14 residues. Germline trimming cut 3 bases from V and 10 bases from J; bases unmatched to any gene: 5. From germline, CDR1 is SGHRS and CDR2 YFSETQ. CDR3: CASSSTGGESPLHF. Here the CDR3 DNA reads TGCGCCAGCAGCTCGACAGGGGGAGAGTCACCCCTCCACTTT.

V is TRBV6-6 and J is TRBJ2-5; the D is unclear. V gave up 8 bases and J gave up 0 bases, with 7 bases separating them. The CDR3 totals 12 residues. CDR1 is MNHNY, CDR2 SVGAGI, per germline (reference sequence). The CDR3 sequence is CASSFNQETQYF. The CDR3 DNA sequence: TGTGCCAGCTCCTTTAACCAAGAGACCCAGTACTTC.

This clone has only a few counts. The chain uses TRBV6-5 and TRBJ1-5; 7 bases agree with TRBD1. The V and J ends lost 6 bases and 6 bases, in that order; junction bases with no gene match: 8. The CDR3 sequence is 14 residues long. Per germline, CDR1 MNHEY and CDR2 SVGAGI. The CDR3 sequence is CASSQTGIGQPQHF. CDR3 nucleotide sequence: TGTGCCAGCAGCCAGACAGGGATCGGTCAGCCCCAGCATTTT.

The chain couples TRBV7-2 to TRBJ1-1; tentatively, D is TRBD1 (5 bases). Germline V gives CDR1 SGHTA, CDR2 FQGNSA. The CDR3 is made up of 12 amino acids. V dropped 5 bases and J dropped 10 bases, with 14 bases sitting between them. The CDR3 region is CASSLGHTGAFF. CDR3 sequence (DNA): TGTGCCAGCAGCCTAGGCCACACAGGAGCTTTCTTT.